This TCR beta chain was profiled in a study of blood T cell repertoires in COVID-19. Study details: COVID-19 samples from acute and convalescent phases originated in the United States, Italy and Spain. T cells, B-cell-depleted T cells, or PBMCs provided the cDNA or gDNA that served as material.

Trimming at V came to 0 bases and at J to 2 bases, leaving 11 bases not matched to a gene. This CDR3 comprises 18 residues. CDR1 is KGHSH, CDR2 LQKENI, per germline. As originally analysed: Reference gene primer amplification gave nucleated cell count estimates. The method was immunoSEQ multiplex PCR; TCRdb's version includes in-frame clones alone and lacks a portion of them. The V and J calls and clone size are taken from that table; D and trimming were inferred from the DNA. Among about 150,000 clones listed, approximately 81% were seen once. This TCR derives from a man aged 18 to 35 with active or convalescent COVID-19. The rearrangement joins TRBV18 to TRBJ2-7, with 9 bases lining up with TRBD1. Sequenced sample: peripheral blood. The CDR3 nucleotides are TGTGCCAGCTCACCACCCGGACAGGGGCTAGAGGGGCCCTACGAGCAGTACTTC. Translated: CASSPPGQGLEGPYEQYF.